The 14 T cell receptor beta chains below all came from one sample that was sequenced in a study of T cell responses to AZD1222 COVID-19 vaccine. The protocol was immunoSEQ multiplex PCR, while the TCRdb copy is restricted to in-frame clones and leaves out a portion. This sample has roughly 100,000 clones, with about 90% found just once. The sequences come from peripheral blood, collected 28 days after the second AZD1222 dose. Receptors were obtained from an adult who received the AZD1222 COVID-19 vaccine.

The rearrangement links TRBV5-6 to TRBJ1-1, with D unresolved. This CDR3 is 12 amino acids long. Trimming left V 2 bases short and J 5 bases short, with 7 bases between. The germline gives CDR1 SGHDT, CDR2 YYEEEE. The CDR3 sequence is CASSFRATEAFF. Here the CDR3 DNA reads TGTGCCAGCAGCTTTAGGGCTACTGAAGCTTTCTTT.

The chain employs TRBV4-3 and TRBJ2-7, with a tentative D call TRBD1 (5 bases). Germline V gene lookup returns CDR1 LGHNA and CDR2 YSLEER. Trimming shortened V by 1 base and J by 3 bases, and 7 bases separated the two germline ends. CDR3 length: 13 amino acids. The CDR3 spells CASSQGQFYEQYF. Here the CDR3 DNA reads TGCGCCAGCAGCCAAGGACAGTTCTACGAGCAGTACTTC.

This clone is deemed medium-sized. The J gene is TRBJ2-7, the V gene TRBV7-2; 8 nucleotides align to TRBD2. This CDR3 is 15 amino acids long. The V and J ends lost 5 bases and 7 bases, in that order; junction bases with no gene match: 13. CDR1 and CDR2 (germline): SGHTA, FQGNSA. In nucleotides, the CDR3 is TGTGCCAGCAGCGTGTCCGGGGGGGCCTCCGAAGAGCAGTACTTC. Its protein product is CASSVSGGASEEQYF.

In this sample, this clone turned up a few times. This rearrangement joins TRBV5-4 to TRBJ1-3; D is perhaps TRBD1 (6 bases). The CDR3 covers 15 residues. The V and J ends lost 4 bases and 4 bases respectively, with 15 bases between them. From germline, CDR1 is SGHNT and CDR2 YYREEE (reference sequence). The chain's CDR3 is CASSTSGAAGNTIYF. CDR3 nucleotide sequence: TGTGCCAGCAGCACCTCAGGGGCGGCAGGAAACACCATATATTTT. The full variable domain, its missing parts supplied by reference TRBV5-4 and TRBJ1-3, is ETGVTQSPTHLIKTRGQQVTLRCSSQSGHNTVSWYQQALGQGPQFIFQYYREEENGRGNFPPRFSGLQFPNYSSELNVNALELDDSALYLCASSTSGAAGNTIYFGEGSWLTVV.

The J gene is TRBJ1-6, the V gene TRBV7-3; the match to TRBD1 covers 9 bases. The CDR3 contains 15 residues. The V and J ends lost 0 bases and 8 bases, in that order; junction bases with no gene match: 2. Germline CDR1 reads SGHTA; CDR2 reads FQGTGA. The CDR3 loop is CASSLTGQGDSPLHF. The CDR3 DNA follows: TGTGCCAGCAGCTTAACGGGACAGGGTGATTCACCCCTCCACTTT.

The genes are TRBV6-5 and TRBJ1-1; D is unresolved. Deletions cut 2 bases from V and 1 base from J, with 8 bases between. This CDR3 contains 14 residues. Germline CDR1 reads MNHEY; CDR2 reads SVGAGI. The CDR3 here is CASSYRGENTEAFF. As DNA, the CDR3 is TGTGCCAGCAGTTACCGCGGAGAGAACACTGAAGCTTTCTTT.

This rearrangement joins TRBV29-1 to TRBJ1-4; D gene ambiguous. V was trimmed by 7 bases and J by 7 bases, leaving 19 bases between them. Germline assignment: CDR1 SQVTM and CDR2 ANQGSEA. The CDR3 spans 14 residues. The CDR3 DNA reads TGCAGCGCCGCTGGTGGAGGGCGCGCTGAAAAACTGTTTTTT. As protein: CSAAGGGRAEKLFF. Based on the CDR3 plus reference TRBV29-1 and TRBJ1-4, the full variable domain is SAVISQKPSRDICQRGTSLTIQCQVDSQVTMMFWYRQQPGQSLTLIATANQGSEATYESGFVIDKFPISRPNLTFSTLTVSNMSPEDSSIYLCSAAGGGRAEKLFFGSGTQLSVL.

This clone counts as medium-sized. J is TRBJ2-3 and V is TRBV19; TRBD2 aligns across 7 bases. The CDR3 has 15 amino acids. The V gene's germline CDR1 is LNHDA and CDR2 SQIVND (reference sequence). V was pared by 2 bases and J by 4 bases, with 6 bases of the junction left unmatched. The CDR3 region has the DNA TGTGCCAGTAGTATAAACGGGGGGAAGCCAGATACGCAGTATTTT. This codes for CASSINGGKPDTQYF.

As concerns this clone: At one boundary the junction diverges from the germline segment, which might be a read error. The V and J genes are TRBV7-7 and TRBJ2-1; perhaps TRBD2 as D (6 bases). This CDR3 contains 15 residues. Germline CDR1 SSHAT, CDR2 FNYEAQ (reference sequence). CDR3 nucleotides: TGTGCTAGCAGCTTAGTGCCTAGCGTATACAATGAGCAGTTCTTC. Encoded protein: CASSLVPSVYNEQFF.

This chain joins TRBV7-8 and TRBJ1-5; 7 positions agree with TRBD1. V was pared by 3 bases and J by 6 bases, with 5 bases of the junction left unmatched. The CDR3 is 14 residues long. Germline CDR1 reads SGHVS; CDR2 reads FQNEAQ. The CDR3 region is CASSFKGAAQPQHF. In nucleotides, the CDR3 is TGTGCCAGCAGCTTTAAGGGGGCGGCTCAGCCCCAGCATTTT.

V and J are TRBV27 and TRBJ1-3; tentatively, D is TRBD1 (5 bases). Per the germline V gene, CDR1 is MNHEY and CDR2 is SMNVEV (reference sequence). V lost 2 bases and J 3 bases, leaving 8 bases between the germline ends. CDR3 length: 14 amino acids. The CDR3 region is CASSLQGFGNTIYF. Written as DNA, the CDR3 is TGTGCCAGCAGTTTACAGGGTTTTGGAAACACCATATATTTT.

The chain carries TRBV28 and TRBJ2-7, with D perhaps assigned TRBD1 or TRBD2 (5 bases each). Trimming took off 8 bases at V and 2 bases at J, with 13 bases between the two ends. Germline lookup yields CDR1 MDHEN and CDR2 SYDVKM. This CDR3 has 13 residues. The DNA for the CDR3 is TGTGCCAGCCACGGGGCGCCAACCTACGAGCAGTACTTC. As protein: CASHGAPTYEQYF.

The gene calls are TRBV27 and TRBJ1-2; TRBD1 is a possible D gene (6 bases). This CDR3 is 14 amino acids long. Germline V gene sequence: CDR1 MNHEY, CDR2 SMNVEV (reference sequence). V was cut by 5 bases and J by 4 bases, with 14 bases left in between. CDR3 bases: TGTGCCAGCAGTCCCCTGACAGGCCTCTATGGCTACACCTTC. Amino acid sequence: CASSPLTGLYGYTF.

V is TRBV5-1 and J is TRBJ2-3, with D perhaps TRBD1 (6 bases). The V and J ends lost 2 bases and 0 bases respectively, with 16 bases between them. From germline, CDR1 is SGHRS and CDR2 YFSETQ. The CDR3 has 17 residues. The CDR3 region has the DNA TGCGCCAGCAGCTTTAGACAGGCTATAACTAGCACAGATACGCAGTATTTT. Its protein product is CASSFRQAITSTDTQYF.